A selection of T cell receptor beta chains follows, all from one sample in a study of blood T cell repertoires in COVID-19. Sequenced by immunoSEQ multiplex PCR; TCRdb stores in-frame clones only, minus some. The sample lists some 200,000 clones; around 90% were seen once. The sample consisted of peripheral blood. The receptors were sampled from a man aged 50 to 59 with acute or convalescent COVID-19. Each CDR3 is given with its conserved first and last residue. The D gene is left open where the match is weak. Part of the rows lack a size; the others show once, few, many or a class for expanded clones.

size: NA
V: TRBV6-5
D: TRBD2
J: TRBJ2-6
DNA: TGTGCCAGCACCCTAGAATGGGGGGGAGCCAACGTCCTGACTTTC
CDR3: CASTLEWGGANVLTF

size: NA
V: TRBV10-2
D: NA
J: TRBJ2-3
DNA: TGCGCCGCAGGGCCCAGGGGTGGCTTTACGCAGTATTTT
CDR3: CAAGPRGGFTQYF

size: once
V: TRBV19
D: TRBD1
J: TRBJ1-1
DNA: TGTGCCAGTAGGAAAGACAGGGGCGTAGTAAACACTGAAGCTTTCTTT
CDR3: CASRKDRGVVNTEAFF

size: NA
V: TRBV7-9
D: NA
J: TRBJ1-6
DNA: TGTGCCAGCAGCTTATCTGACAGTAATTCACCCCTCCACTTT
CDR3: CASSLSDSNSPLHF

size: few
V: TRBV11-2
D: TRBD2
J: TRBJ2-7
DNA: TGTGCCAGCAGCCCGCTAGCGGGAATAGGCGAGCAGTACTTC
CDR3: CASSPLAGIGEQYF

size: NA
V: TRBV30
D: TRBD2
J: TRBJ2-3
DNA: TGTGCCTGGAGTGTAACCGGGGGGGCTGGGGATACGCAGTATTTT
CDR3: CAWSVTGGAGDTQYF

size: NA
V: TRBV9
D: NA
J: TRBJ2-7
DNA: TGTGCCAGCAGCGCGACAGGGTCGGGGGCGGCCGAGCAGTACTTC
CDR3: CASSATGSGAAEQYF

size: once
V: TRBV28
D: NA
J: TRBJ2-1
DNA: TGTGCCAGCAGAGGGAGCGGCTCCTACAATGAGCAGTTCTTC
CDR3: CASRGSGSYNEQFF

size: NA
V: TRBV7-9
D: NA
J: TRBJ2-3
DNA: TGTGCCAGCAGCTTAGGCCAGGGGAAGACAGATACGCAGTATTTT
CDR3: CASSLGQGKTDTQYF

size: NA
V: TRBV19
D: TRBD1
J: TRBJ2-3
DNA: TGTGCCAGTAGTGTGTTCGGGGACAGGGTATCGGATACGCAGTATTTT
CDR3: CASSVFGDRVSDTQYF

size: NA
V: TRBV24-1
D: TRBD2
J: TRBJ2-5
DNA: TGTGCCACCCAACGGGGGGAGAGAGAGACCCAGTACTTC
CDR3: CATQRGERETQYF

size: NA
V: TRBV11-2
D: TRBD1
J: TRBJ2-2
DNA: TGTGCCAGCACCACGTCTGGACAGGGCTTGGCCGGGGAGCTGTTTTTT
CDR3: CASTTSGQGLAGELFF

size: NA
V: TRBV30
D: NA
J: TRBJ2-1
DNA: TGTGCCTGGGCAGGGGATGCCTCCTACAATGAGCAGTTCTTC
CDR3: CAWAGDASYNEQFF

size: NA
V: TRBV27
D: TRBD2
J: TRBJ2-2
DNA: TGTGCCAGCAGTTTACTACTAGCGGCGAACACCGGGGAGCTGTTTTTT
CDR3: CASSLLLAANTGELFF

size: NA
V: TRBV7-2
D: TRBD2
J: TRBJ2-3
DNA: TGTGCCAGCAGCTTAGTGCGGGAGAGCACAGATACGCAGTATTTT
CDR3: CASSLVRESTDTQYF